The 7 T cell receptor beta chains reported below all come from one sample, sequenced in a study of blood T cell repertoires in COVID-19. Profiling relied on immunoSEQ multiplex PCR, and the TCRdb table lists in-frame clones only, not all of them. Among approximately 150,000 clones listed, over 75% were seen once. Sequenced: PBMCs or T cells enriched from blood (not recorded which). These receptors all come from a woman aged 40 to 50 with acute COVID-19.

The chain combines TRBV5-6 with TRBJ2-2; 10 nucleotides line up with TRBD2. The germline gives CDR1 SGHDT, CDR2 YYEEEE. V was pared by 4 bases and J by 1 base, with 4 bases of the junction left unmatched. The CDR3 runs 16 residues. The CDR3 protein is CASSRTSGKNTGELFF. The DNA for the CDR3 is TGTGCCAGCAGCAGAACTAGCGGGAAGAACACCGGGGAGCTGTTTTTT.

Only one count was recorded for this clone. The chain is built from TRBV27 and TRBJ2-7, with 9 bases matching TRBD1. The germline gives CDR1 MNHEY, CDR2 SMNVEV (reference sequence). This CDR3 region has 14 residues. Germline trimming cut 5 bases from V and 6 bases from J; bases unmatched to any gene: 8. The CDR3 DNA follows: TGTGCCAGCAGTCCAAGGGACAGGGTAATCGAGCAGTACTTC. Amino acid sequence: CASSPRDRVIEQYF.

V and J are TRBV3-1 (or the pseudogene TRBV3-2) and TRBJ1-2; D is unclear. V shed 0 bases and J shed 5 bases, with 10 bases lying between them. The CDR3 has 14 residues. The germline gives CDR1 LGHDT, CDR2 YNNKEL (reference sequence). The CDR3 reads CASSQEPQNYGYTF. In DNA form, the CDR3 reads TGTGCCAGCAGCCAAGAGCCGCAGAATTATGGCTACACCTTC.

This chain connects TRBV11-2 to TRBJ1-1, with 8 bases fitting TRBD1. CDR3 length: 16 amino acids. CDR1 SGHAT and CDR2 FQNNGV come from the germline V gene. V shed 5 bases, J shed 1 base, and the junction held 9 bases outside the gene matches. The CDR3 region has the DNA TGTGCCAGCAGCGCCTGGACAGGGCTACCGAACACTGAAGCTTTCTTT. Translating gives CASSAWTGLPNTEAFF.

CDR3 amino acids: CASSQDGGTLNTQYF. The CDR3 DNA reads TGTGCCAGCAGCCAAGATGGGGGGACTTTGAATACGCAGTATTTT. The chain carries TRBV3-1 (or the pseudogene TRBV3-2) and TRBJ2-3, with D perhaps TRBD2 (6 bases). The length of the CDR3 is 15 residues. V was shortened by 0 bases and J by 7 bases, with 14 bases between the two germline ends. CDR1 and CDR2 from the germline V gene are LGHDT and YNNKEL (reference sequence).

CDR3 coding DNA: TGTGCCAGCAGTTTGAGAGGGTCATCCACAGGCTACACCTTC. Amino acids: CASSLRGSSTGYTF. The chain joins TRBV27 to TRBJ1-2; the D is unclear. Germline V gene sequence: CDR1 MNHEY, CDR2 SMNVEV (reference sequence). CDR3 length: 14 residues. Trimming cost V 3 bases and J 8 bases, with 16 bases left between them.

The sample holds a few counts of this clone. J is TRBJ2-1 and V is TRBV4-2, with 11 bases lining up with TRBD2. CDR1 and CDR2 from the germline V gene are LGHNA and YNFKEQ. There are 16 residues in the CDR3. The V gene end was trimmed by 4 bases and the J gene end by 7 bases; junction bases not matched to a gene: 9. As DNA, the CDR3 is TGTGCCAGCAGCCCCGGTACGGTAGCGGGAGGGAATGAGCAGTTCTTC. Its protein is CASSPGTVAGGNEQFF.